This T cell receptor (beta chain) was found in a study of naive and memory T cell subsets. General observations from the study: Especially in CD8 cells, naive repertoires contained a few larger clonotypes, possibly CD45RA-re-expressing memory cells.

Of note for this clonotype: Its antigen is as yet unknown.

Two oligonucleotides, mixed equimolar, formed the beta constant-region primer covering TRBC1 and TRBC2. Nested alpha and beta constant-region primers with the SP2 primer drove four PCR rounds on ligated cDNA. TCRdb ran MiXCR on the UMI-ligation and nested PCR reads and lists one entry per CDR3 protein. The data show fewer than 150,000 distinct CDR3 sequences, more than 15% seen once. CDR3 length: 14 amino acids. The V gene's germline CDR1 is GTSNPN and CDR2 SVGIG (reference sequence). Germline trimming cut 2 bases from V and 4 bases from J; bases unmatched to any gene: 2. This chain connects TRBV30 to TRBJ2-3, with 11 bases matching TRBD1. The receptor's source is a human donor in good health. The sequenced material came from naive CD8+ T cells from blood. The CDR3, as DNA: TGTGCCTGGAGTCGGACAGGGGGCGCAGATACGCAGTATTTT. This sequence encodes CAWSRTGGADTQYF.